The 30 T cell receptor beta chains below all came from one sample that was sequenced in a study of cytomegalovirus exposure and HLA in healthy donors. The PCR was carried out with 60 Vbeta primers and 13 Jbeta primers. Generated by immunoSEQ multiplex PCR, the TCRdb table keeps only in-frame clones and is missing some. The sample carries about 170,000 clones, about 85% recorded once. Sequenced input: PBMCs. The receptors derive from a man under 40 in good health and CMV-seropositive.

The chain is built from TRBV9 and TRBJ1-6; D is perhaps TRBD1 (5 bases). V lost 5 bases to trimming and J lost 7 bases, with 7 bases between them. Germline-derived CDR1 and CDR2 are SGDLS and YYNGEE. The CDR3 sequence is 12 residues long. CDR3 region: CASRRGNSPLHF. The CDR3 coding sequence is TGTGCCAGCAGACGGGGGAATTCACCCCTCCACTTT.

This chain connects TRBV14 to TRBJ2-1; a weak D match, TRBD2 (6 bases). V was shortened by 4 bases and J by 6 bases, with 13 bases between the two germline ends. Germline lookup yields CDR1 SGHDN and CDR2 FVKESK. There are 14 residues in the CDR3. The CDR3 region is CASSRTILFNEQFF. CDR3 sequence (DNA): TGTGCCAGCAGCCGGACTATCCTTTTCAATGAGCAGTTCTTC.

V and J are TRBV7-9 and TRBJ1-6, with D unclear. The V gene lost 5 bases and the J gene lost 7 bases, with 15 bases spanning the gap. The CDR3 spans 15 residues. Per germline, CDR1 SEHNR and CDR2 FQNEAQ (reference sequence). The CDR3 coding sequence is TGTGCCAGCAGCCCCCTCGGGGTTGGGAATTCACCCCTCCACTTT. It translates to CASSPLGVGNSPLHF.

The CDR3 sequence is CASSLVGRREGATDTQYF. CDR3 bases: TGTGCCAGCAGCTTAGTGGGAAGGCGGGAGGGGGCCACAGATACGCAGTATTTT. This rearrangement joins TRBV7-2 to TRBJ2-3; 9 bases match TRBD2. V dropped 1 base and J dropped 2; count of bases not matched to a gene: 10. The germline V gene has CDR1 SGHTA and CDR2 FQGNSA. This CDR3 comprises 18 residues.

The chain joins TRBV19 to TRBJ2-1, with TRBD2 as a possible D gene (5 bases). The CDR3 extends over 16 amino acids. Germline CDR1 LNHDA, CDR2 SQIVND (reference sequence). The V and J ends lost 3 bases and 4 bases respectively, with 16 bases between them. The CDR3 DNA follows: TGTGCCAGTAGTATTGAGGCGGGTGGTACTTACAATGAGCAGTTCTTC. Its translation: CASSIEAGGTYNEQFF.

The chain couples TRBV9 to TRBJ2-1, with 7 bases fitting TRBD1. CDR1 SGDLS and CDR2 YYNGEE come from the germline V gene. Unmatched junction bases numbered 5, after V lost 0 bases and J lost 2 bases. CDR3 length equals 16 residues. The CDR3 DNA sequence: TGTGCCAGCAGCGTAGCGGGACAGAGCACCTACAATGAGCAGTTCTTC. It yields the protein CASSVAGQSTYNEQFF. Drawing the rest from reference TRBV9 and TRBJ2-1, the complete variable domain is DSGVTQTPKHLITATGQRVTLRCSPRSGDLSVYWYQQSLDQGLQFLIQYYNGEERAKGNILERFSAQQFPDLHSELNLSSLELGDSALYFCASSVAGQSTYNEQFFGPGTRLTVL.

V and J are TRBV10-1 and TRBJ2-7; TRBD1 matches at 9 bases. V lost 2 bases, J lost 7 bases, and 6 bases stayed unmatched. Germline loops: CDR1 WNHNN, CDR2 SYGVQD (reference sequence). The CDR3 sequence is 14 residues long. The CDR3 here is CASSEPGQGKEQYF. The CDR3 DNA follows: TGCGCCAGCAGTGAGCCGGGACAGGGAAAGGAGCAGTACTTC.

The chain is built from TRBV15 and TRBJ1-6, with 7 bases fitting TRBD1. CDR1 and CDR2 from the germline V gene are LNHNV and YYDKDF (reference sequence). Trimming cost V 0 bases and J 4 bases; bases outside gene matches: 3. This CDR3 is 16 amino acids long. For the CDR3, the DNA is TGTGCCACCAGCAGAGACCGGACAGGTTATAATTCACCCCTCCACTTT. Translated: CATSRDRTGYNSPLHF.

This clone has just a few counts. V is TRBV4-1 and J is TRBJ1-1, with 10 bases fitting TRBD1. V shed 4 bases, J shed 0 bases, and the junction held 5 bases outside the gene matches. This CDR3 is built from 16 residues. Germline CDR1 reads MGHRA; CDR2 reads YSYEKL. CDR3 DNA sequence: TGCGCCAGCAGCCGTGGACAGGGGGAATTGAACACTGAAGCTTTCTTT. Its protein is CASSRGQGELNTEAFF.

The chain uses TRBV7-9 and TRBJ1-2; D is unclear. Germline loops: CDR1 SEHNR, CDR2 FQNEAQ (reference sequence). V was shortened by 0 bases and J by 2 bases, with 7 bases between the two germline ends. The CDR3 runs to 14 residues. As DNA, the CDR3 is TGTGCCAGCAGCTTAGCCGCGGGGAACTATGGCTACACCTTC. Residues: CASSLAAGNYGYTF.

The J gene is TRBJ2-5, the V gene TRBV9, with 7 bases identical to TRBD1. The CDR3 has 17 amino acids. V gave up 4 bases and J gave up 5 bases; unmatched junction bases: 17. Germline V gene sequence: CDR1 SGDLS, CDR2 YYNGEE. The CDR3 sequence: CASSTRAGQGVWETQYF. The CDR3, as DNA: TGTGCCAGCAGCACCCGGGCTGGGCAGGGGGTATGGGAGACCCAGTACTTC. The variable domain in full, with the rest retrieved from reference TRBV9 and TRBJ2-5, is DSGVTQTPKHLITATGQRVTLRCSPRSGDLSVYWYQQSLDQGLQFLIQYYNGEERAKGNILERFSAQQFPDLHSELNLSSLELGDSALYFCASSTRAGQGVWETQYFGPGTRLLVL.

The CDR3 DNA sequence: TGTGCCAGCAGCTCTGACAGGGGGAACACTGAAGCTTTCTTT. It specifies CASSSDRGNTEAFF. This sequence joins TRBV6-5 and TRBJ1-1, with TRBD1 identical over 8 bases. CDR1 is MNHEY, CDR2 SVGAGI, per germline. V trimming: 6 bases; J trimming: 1 base; junction bases outside the gene matches: 4. The CDR3 runs to 14 residues.

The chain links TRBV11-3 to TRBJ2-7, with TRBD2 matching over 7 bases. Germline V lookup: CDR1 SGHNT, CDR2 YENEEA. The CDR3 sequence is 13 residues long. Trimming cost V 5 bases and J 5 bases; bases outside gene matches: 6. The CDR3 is CASSHPGRDEQYF. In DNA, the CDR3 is TGTGCCAGCAGCCACCCTGGGAGGGACGAGCAGTACTTC. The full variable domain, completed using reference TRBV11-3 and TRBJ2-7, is EAGVVQSPRYKIIEKKQPVAFWCNPISGHNTLYWYLQNLGQGPELLIRYENEEAVDDSQLPKDRFSAERLKGVDSTLKIQPAELGDSAVYLCASSHPGRDEQYFGPGTRLTVT.

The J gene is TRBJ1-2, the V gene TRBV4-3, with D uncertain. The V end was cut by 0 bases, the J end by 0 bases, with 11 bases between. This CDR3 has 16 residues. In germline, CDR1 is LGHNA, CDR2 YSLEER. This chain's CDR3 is CASSQDRGDTNYGYTF. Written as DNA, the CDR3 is TGCGCCAGCAGCCAAGATCGCGGGGATACTAACTATGGCTACACCTTC.

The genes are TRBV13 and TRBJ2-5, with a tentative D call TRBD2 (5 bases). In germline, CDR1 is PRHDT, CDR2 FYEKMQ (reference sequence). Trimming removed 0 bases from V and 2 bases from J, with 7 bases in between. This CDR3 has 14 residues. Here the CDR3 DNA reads TGTGCCAGCAGCTTAGGTAGAGGGCAAGAGACCCAGTACTTC. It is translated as CASSLGRGQETQYF.

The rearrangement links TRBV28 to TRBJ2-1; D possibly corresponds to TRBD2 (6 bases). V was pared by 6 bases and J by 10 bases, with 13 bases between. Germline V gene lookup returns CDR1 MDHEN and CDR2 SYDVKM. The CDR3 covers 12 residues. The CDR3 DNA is TGTGCCAGCAGGGGGGACTCCCGAGAGCAGTTCTTC. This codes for CASRGDSREQFF.

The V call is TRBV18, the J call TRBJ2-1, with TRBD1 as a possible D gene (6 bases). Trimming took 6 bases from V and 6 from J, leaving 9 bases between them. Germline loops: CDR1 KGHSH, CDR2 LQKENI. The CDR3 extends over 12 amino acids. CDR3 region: CASSQGRNEQFF. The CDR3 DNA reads TGTGCCAGCTCCCAGGGGCGCAATGAGCAGTTCTTC.

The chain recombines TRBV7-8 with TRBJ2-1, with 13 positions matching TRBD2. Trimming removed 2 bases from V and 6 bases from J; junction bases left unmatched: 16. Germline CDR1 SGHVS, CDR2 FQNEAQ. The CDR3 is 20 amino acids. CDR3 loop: CASSLSLLRTSGSRGNEQFF. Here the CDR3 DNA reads TGTGCCAGCAGCTTATCGCTCCTCCGGACTAGCGGGAGTCGAGGCAATGAGCAGTTCTTC.

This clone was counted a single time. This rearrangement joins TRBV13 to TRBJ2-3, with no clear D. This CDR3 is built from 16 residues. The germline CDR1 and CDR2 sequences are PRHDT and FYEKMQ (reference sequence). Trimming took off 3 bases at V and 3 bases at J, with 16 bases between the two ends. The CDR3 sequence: CASSFSFLDDTDTQYF. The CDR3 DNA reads TGTGCCAGCAGCTTCTCGTTCCTAGATGATACAGATACGCAGTATTTT.

CDR3 sequence: CATSSDPTRGLAGIQETQYF. Written as DNA, the CDR3 is TGTGCCACCAGCAGTGACCCGACCAGAGGACTAGCGGGGATCCAAGAGACCCAGTACTTC. The V call is TRBV15, the J call TRBJ2-5; the match to TRBD2 covers 12 bases. With V trimmed by 3 bases and J by 1 base, 15 bases remained unmatched. The V gene's germline CDR1 is LNHNV and CDR2 YYDKDF (reference sequence). This CDR3 comprises 20 residues.

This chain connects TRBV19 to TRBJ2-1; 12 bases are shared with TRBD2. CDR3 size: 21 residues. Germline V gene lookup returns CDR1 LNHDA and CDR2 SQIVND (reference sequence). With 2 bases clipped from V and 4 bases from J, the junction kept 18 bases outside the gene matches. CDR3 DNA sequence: TGTGCCAGTAGTATACGAGTTGCTAGCGGGAGGGTCGCGAAAACTTACAATGAGCAGTTCTTC. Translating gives CASSIRVASGRVAKTYNEQFF.

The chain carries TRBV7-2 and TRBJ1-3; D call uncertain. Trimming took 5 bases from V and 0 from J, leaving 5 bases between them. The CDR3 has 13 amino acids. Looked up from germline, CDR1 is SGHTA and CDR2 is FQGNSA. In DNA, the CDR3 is TGTGCCAGCAGCGTCCACTCTGGAAACACCATATATTTT. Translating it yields CASSVHSGNTIYF.

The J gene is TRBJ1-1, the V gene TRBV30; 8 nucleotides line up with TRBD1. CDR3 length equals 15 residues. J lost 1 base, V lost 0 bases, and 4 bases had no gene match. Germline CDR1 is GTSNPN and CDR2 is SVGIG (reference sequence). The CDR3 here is CAWSVLGQGNTEAFF. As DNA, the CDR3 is TGTGCCTGGAGTGTACTCGGACAGGGGAACACTGAAGCTTTCTTT. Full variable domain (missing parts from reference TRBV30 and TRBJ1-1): SQTIHQWPATLVQPVGSPLSLECTVEGTSNPNLYWYRQAAGRGLQLLFYSVGIGQISSEVPQNLSASRPQDRQFILSSKKLLLSDSGFYLCAWSVLGQGNTEAFFGQGTRLTVV.

CDR3 nucleotide sequence: TGTGCCAGCAGTGCGGCGGAGGGCTATGGCTACACCTTC. This sequence encodes CASSAAEGYGYTF. V and J are TRBV6-1 and TRBJ1-2; unclear D gene. V was pared by 4 bases and J by 4 bases, with 10 bases between. The V gene's germline CDR1 is MNHNS and CDR2 SASEGT. The CDR3 is made up of 13 amino acids.

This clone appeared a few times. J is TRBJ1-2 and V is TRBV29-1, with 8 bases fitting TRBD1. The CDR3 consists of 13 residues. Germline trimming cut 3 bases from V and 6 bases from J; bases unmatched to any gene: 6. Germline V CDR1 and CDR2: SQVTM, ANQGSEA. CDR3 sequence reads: CSVDLDRDHGYTF. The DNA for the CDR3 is TGCAGCGTTGACCTGGACAGGGACCATGGCTACACCTTC.

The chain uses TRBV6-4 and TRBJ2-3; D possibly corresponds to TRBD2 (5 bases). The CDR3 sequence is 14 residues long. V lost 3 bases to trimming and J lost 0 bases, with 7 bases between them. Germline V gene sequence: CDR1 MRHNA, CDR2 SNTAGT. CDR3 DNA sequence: TGTGCCAGCAGTGAGCGGGCTAGCACAGATACGCAGTATTTT. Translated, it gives CASSERASTDTQYF.

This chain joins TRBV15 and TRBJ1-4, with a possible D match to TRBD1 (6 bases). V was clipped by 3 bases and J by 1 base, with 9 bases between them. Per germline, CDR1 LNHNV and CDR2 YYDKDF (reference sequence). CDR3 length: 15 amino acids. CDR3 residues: CATSSGTLTNEKLFF. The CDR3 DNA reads TGTGCCACCAGCAGCGGGACATTAACTAATGAAAAACTGTTTTTT.

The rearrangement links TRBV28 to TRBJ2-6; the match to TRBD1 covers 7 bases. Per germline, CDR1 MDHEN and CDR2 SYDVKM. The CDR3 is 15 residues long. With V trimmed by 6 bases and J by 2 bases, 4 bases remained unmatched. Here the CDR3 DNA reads TGTGCCAGCAGGCCTGACAGGGCTGGGGCCAACGTCCTGACTTTC. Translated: CASRPDRAGANVLTF.

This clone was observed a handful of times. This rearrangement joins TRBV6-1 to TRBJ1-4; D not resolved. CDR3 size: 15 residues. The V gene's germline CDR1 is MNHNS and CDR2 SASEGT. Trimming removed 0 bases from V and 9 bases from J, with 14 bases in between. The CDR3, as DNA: TGTGCCAGCAGTGAAGCCTCGTCCCCGAGAAAAAAACTGTTTTTT. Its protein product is CASSEASSPRKKLFF.

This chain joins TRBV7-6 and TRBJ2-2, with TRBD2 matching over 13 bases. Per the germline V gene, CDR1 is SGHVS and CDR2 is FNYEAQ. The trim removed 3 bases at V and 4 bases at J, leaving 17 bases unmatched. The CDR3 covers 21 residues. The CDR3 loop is CASSFNTGTSGAPWITGELFF. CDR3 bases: TGTGCCAGCAGCTTTAACACCGGGACTAGCGGGGCGCCTTGGATCACCGGGGAGCTGTTTTTT.